The 32 T cell receptor beta chains presented below share a single source sample, sequenced in a study of shared clonotypes between healthy human individuals (TCRdb year 2020). Library creation used the immunoSEQ multiplex PCR assay. TCRdb carries this immuneACCESS record with in-frame sequences only. Its versions omit some clonotypes, under half of them owing to an unresolved V gene in the studies checked, with the rest unexplained. The sample yields 2 million to 3 million clones; 93% were counted once. The leading ten clones occupy 0.36% of the sample. The sequencing input was naive CD4+ T cells from PBMCs. The cell subset or site label of this sample denotes: CD45RA+ positively selected. The origin of the receptors is a young man in good health. Some clones in this sample may be carry-over from other donors' samples.

With regard to this clone: The sample holds other DNA sequences that translate to the same CDR3. This rearrangement joins TRBV7-3 to TRBJ2-2, with D uncertain. V gave up 7 bases and J gave up 0 bases, with 3 bases separating them. The V gene's germline CDR1 is SGHTA and CDR2 FQGTGA. The CDR3 is made up of 12 amino acids. This chain's CDR3 is CASTSNTGELFF. The CDR3 nucleotides are TGTGCCAGCACCTCGAACACCGGGGAGCTGTTTTTT.

The J gene is TRBJ2-1, the V gene TRBV2, with no clear D. CDR1 SNHLY and CDR2 FYNNEI come from the germline V gene. V shed 6 bases and J shed 2 bases, with 14 bases lying between them. The CDR3 is 15 amino acids. The chain's CDR3 is CASSATSYPYNEQFF. The CDR3 nucleotides read TGTGCCAGCAGCGCGACTTCATACCCCTACAATGAGCAGTTCTTC.

With respect to this clone: A read error is possible here, since a much larger clone lies one base away. This sample includes further DNA sequences coding for the same CDR3. The V call is TRBV5-1, the J call TRBJ1-1, with TRBD1 matching 9 bases. Germline CDR1 and CDR2: SGHRS and YFSETQ. This CDR3 has 14 residues. After removal of 4 bases from V and 1 base from J, the junction contained 2 bases not matched to a gene. The CDR3 sequence: CASSTGQGNTEAFF. CDR3 nucleotides: TGCGCCAGCAGCACGGGACAGGGGAACACTGAAGCTTTCTTT.

The rearrangement joins TRBV7-2 to TRBJ2-3, with D hard to call. CDR3 length: 12 amino acids. Germline V gene lookup returns CDR1 SGHTA and CDR2 FQGNSA. V shed 4 bases and J shed 7 bases, with 9 bases lying between them. The DNA of the CDR3 is TGTGCCAGCAGCTATTATAGCTATACGCAGTATTTT. Its protein is CASSYYSYTQYF.

This clone came up once. The gene calls are TRBV10-1 and TRBJ2-2; D ambiguous. This CDR3 has 12 amino acids. Trimming cost V 6 bases and J 3 bases, with 5 bases left between them. Germline lookup yields CDR1 WNHNN and CDR2 SYGVQD (reference sequence). The CDR3 region has the DNA TGCGCCAGCAGCGAAGACACCGGGGAGCTGTTTTTT. Its protein product is CASSEDTGELFF.

This clone is a singleton in its sample. The chain is built from TRBV19 and TRBJ2-3; TRBD2 aligns across 14 bases. Germline V CDR1 and CDR2: LNHDA, SQIVND (reference sequence). The CDR3 contains 19 residues. Trimming took 2 bases from V and 4 from J; bases not matched to a gene: 11. CDR3 region: CASSIRTGTSGSIPDTQYF. CDR3 in DNA: TGTGCCAGTAGTATACGCACCGGGACTAGCGGGAGTATCCCAGATACGCAGTATTTT. Full variable domain (rest looked up from reference TRBV19 and TRBJ2-3): DGGITQSPKYLFRKEGQNVTLSCEQNLNHDAMYWYRQDPGQGLRLIYYSQIVNDFQKGDIAEGYSVSREKKESFPLTVTSAQKNPTAFYLCASSIRTGTSGSIPDTQYFGPGTRLTVL.

This chain joins TRBV11-2 and TRBJ1-1, with 7 bases that match TRBD1. The CDR3 has 16 residues. V was pared by 4 bases and J by 5 bases, with 13 bases of the junction left unmatched. The germline V gene encodes CDR1 SGHAT and CDR2 FQNNGV. The CDR3 loop reads CASSSAPGQLSTEAFF. The CDR3 coding sequence is TGTGCCAGCAGCTCGGCCCCGGGACAGCTAAGTACTGAAGCTTTCTTT.

J is TRBJ2-2 and V is TRBV5-4, with 9 bases that match TRBD1. V lost 4 bases, J lost 6 bases, and 7 bases stayed unmatched. The CDR3 extends over 15 amino acids. CDR1 SGHNT and CDR2 YYREEE come from the germline V gene (reference sequence). The CDR3 region is CASSRQGVQAGELFF. The CDR3 nucleotides are TGTGCCAGCAGCCGACAGGGGGTGCAAGCCGGGGAGCTGTTTTTT.

The V and J genes are TRBV5-1 and TRBJ2-7, with 8 bases lining up with TRBD2. CDR1 is SGHRS and CDR2 is YFSETQ in the germline V gene. This CDR3 region has 15 residues. Trimming at V came to 4 bases and at J to 7 bases, leaving 13 bases not matched to a gene. The CDR3 nucleotides are TGCGCCAGCAGCATTTCGGGAGCGGGAGTTGGTGAGCAGTACTTC. Its protein product is CASSISGAGVGEQYF.

The chain has TRBV10-2 and TRBJ2-1; D perhaps matches TRBD2 (5 bases). Per germline, CDR1 WSHSY and CDR2 SAAADI. The CDR3 loop spans 16 amino acids. Trimming cost V 6 bases and J 0 bases, with 15 bases left between them. CDR3 amino acids: CASREVALSSYNEQFF. The CDR3 coding sequence is TGCGCCAGCAGGGAAGTAGCGTTGAGCTCCTACAATGAGCAGTTCTTC.

This chain connects TRBV19 to TRBJ2-6, with unresolved D. V was clipped by 5 bases and J by 2 bases, with 10 bases between them. The CDR3 spans 15 residues. CDR1 and CDR2 from the germline V gene are LNHDA and SQIVND (reference sequence). The CDR3 nucleotides read TGTGCCAGTAGTGTTCACAGCCCTGGGGCCAACGTCCTGACTTTC. Amino acid sequence: CASSVHSPGANVLTF.

On this clone itself: At the DNA level, this CDR3 is encoded by other sequences in the same sample as well. CDR3 nucleotide sequence: TGTGCCAGCAGAGGGAGGGGGAGCTCCTACAATGAGCAGTTCTTC. Translating it yields CASRGRGSSYNEQFF. J is TRBJ2-1 and V is TRBV28; D may be TRBD2 (7 bases). This CDR3 has 15 amino acids. V was shortened by 6 bases and J by 0 bases, with 12 bases between the two germline ends. Germline-derived CDR1 and CDR2 are MDHEN and SYDVKM.

V is TRBV30 and J is TRBJ1-5; 8 bases agree with TRBD1. CDR3 length: 15 amino acids. The germline V gene has CDR1 GTSNPN and CDR2 SVGIG (reference sequence). V lost 0 bases to trimming and J lost 4 bases; unmatched junction nucleotides: 5. DNA of the CDR3: TGTGCCTGGAGTGTACTTGGACAGGGAAATCAGCCCCAGCATTTT. Amino acid sequence: CAWSVLGQGNQPQHF.

The V and J genes are TRBV19 and TRBJ2-5; 9 bases match TRBD1. Germline lookup yields CDR1 LNHDA and CDR2 SQIVND (reference sequence). V lost 3 bases and J lost 5; bases outside the gene matches: 10. This CDR3 comprises 16 residues. The CDR3 DNA is TGTGCCAGTAGTATGAGGGGACAGGGAAGGGAGGAGACCCAGTACTTC. Translated: CASSMRGQGREETQYF.

V is TRBV28 and J is TRBJ2-2, with TRBD1 identical over 8 bases. The CDR3 is made up of 14 amino acids. The V gene's germline CDR1 is MDHEN and CDR2 SYDVKM. After removal of 6 bases from V and 5 bases from J, the junction contained 5 bases not matched to a gene. The CDR3 loop reads CASRQGDGTGELFF. In DNA form, the CDR3 reads TGTGCCAGCAGACAGGGGGATGGGACCGGGGAGCTGTTTTTT.

This chain connects TRBV4-1 to TRBJ2-7; TRBD1 might be the D (6 bases). This CDR3 comprises 15 residues. The V and J ends lost 0 bases and 3 bases respectively, with 12 bases between them. Germline V gene data show CDR1 as MGHRA and CDR2 as YSYEKL. The CDR3, as DNA: TGCGCCAGCAGCCAAGATAGGGACACCCTCTACGAGCAGTACTTC. As protein: CASSQDRDTLYEQYF.

The chain couples TRBV28 to TRBJ1-4, with 7 nucleotides matching TRBD1. Looked up from germline, CDR1 is MDHEN and CDR2 is SYDVKM. V lost 4 bases, J lost 3 bases, and 8 bases stayed unmatched. The CDR3 covers 16 residues. The CDR3, as DNA: TGTGCCAGCAGTTCCCTGGGGACAGCGCCTAATGAAAAACTGTTTTTT. It encodes CASSSLGTAPNEKLFF.

On this clone: Distinct nucleotide sequences in the sample also encode this CDR3. The chain combines TRBV9 with TRBJ2-6; D is perhaps TRBD1 (5 bases). Trimming shortened V by 1 base and J by 0 bases, and 5 bases separated the two germline ends. This CDR3 has 15 amino acids. Germline values: CDR1 SGDLS, CDR2 YYNGEE. This CDR3 is CASSVRGSGANVLTF. For the CDR3, the DNA is TGTGCCAGCAGCGTAAGGGGCTCTGGGGCCAACGTCCTGACTTTC.

The chain combines TRBV28 with TRBJ1-5, with D maybe TRBD1 (5 bases). There are 15 residues in the CDR3. The ends were cut back, 3 bases at V and 0 bases at J, with 9 bases in the middle. Germline-derived CDR1 and CDR2 are MDHEN and SYDVKM. DNA for the CDR3: TGTGCCAGCAGTTTGGTGGACACTAGCAATCAGCCCCAGCATTTT. Its translation: CASSLVDTSNQPQHF. The full variable domain, rest sourced from reference TRBV28 and TRBJ1-5, is DVKVTQSSRYLVKRTGEKVFLECVQDMDHENMFWYRQDPGLGLRLIYFSYDVKMKEKGDIPEGYSVSREKKERFSLILESASTNQTSMYLCASSLVDTSNQPQHFGDGTRLSIL.

The chain employs TRBV7-9 and TRBJ2-2, with TRBD2 identical over 10 bases. With V trimmed by 5 bases and J by 3 bases, 6 bases remained unmatched. The CDR3 consists of 16 residues. CDR1 and CDR2 (germline): SEHNR, FQNEAQ (reference sequence). CDR3 amino acids: CASSPELAGYTGELFF. The CDR3 DNA follows: TGTGCCAGCAGCCCTGAACTAGCGGGATACACCGGGGAGCTGTTTTTT.

The V and J genes are TRBV13 and TRBJ2-3; 8 bases agree with TRBD2. V lost 3 bases and J lost 1; bases outside the gene matches: 3. The CDR3 runs to 15 residues. The V gene's germline CDR1 is PRHDT and CDR2 FYEKMQ (reference sequence). CDR3: CASSLDSGGTDTQYF. CDR3 DNA: TGTGCCAGCAGCTTGGATAGCGGGGGCACAGATACGCAGTATTTT. The full variable domain, completed using reference TRBV13 and TRBJ2-3, is AAGVIQSPRHLIKEKRETATLKCYPIPRHDTVYWYQQGPGQDPQFLISFYEKMQSDKGSIPDRFSAQQFSDYHSELNMSSLELGDSALYFCASSLDSGGTDTQYFGPGTRLTVL.

The CDR3 spells CASSPGPAGEAFF. Written as DNA, the CDR3 is TGTGCCAGCAGTCCAGGTCCAGCGGGCGAAGCTTTCTTT. The chain employs TRBV27 and TRBJ1-1; D is unclear. Trimming left V 5 bases short and J 8 bases short, with 15 bases between. The CDR3 loop spans 13 amino acids. Germline assignment: CDR1 MNHEY and CDR2 SMNVEV (reference sequence).

The chain is built from TRBV5-6 and TRBJ1-1; perhaps TRBD1 as D (5 bases). Trimming removed 1 base from V and 3 bases from J, with 10 bases in between. Per the germline V gene, CDR1 is SGHDT and CDR2 is YYEEEE. The length of the CDR3 is 14 residues. CDR3 coding DNA: TGTGCCAGCAGCTTGTGGGGGAGTGACACTGAAGCTTTCTTT. This sequence encodes CASSLWGSDTEAFF.

Concerning this clone: Within the sample, other DNA sequences also encode this same CDR3. The gene calls are TRBV18 and TRBJ1-1; tentatively, D is TRBD1 (5 bases). The CDR3 is made up of 14 amino acids. CDR1 is KGHSH, CDR2 LQKENI, per germline. V lost 3 bases and J 0 bases, leaving 8 bases between the germline ends. The CDR3, as DNA: TGTGCCAGCTCACCTGGGGGTGTGAACACTGAAGCTTTCTTT. It specifies CASSPGGVNTEAFF. Full variable domain (outside the CDR3, taken from reference TRBV18 and TRBJ1-1): NAGVMQNPRHLVRRRGQEARLRCSPMKGHSHVYWYRQLPEEGLKFMVYLQKENIIDESGMPKERFSAEFPKEGPSILRIQQVVRGDSAAYFCASSPGGVNTEAFFGQGTRLTVV.

V usage is TRBV29-1 and J usage is TRBJ2-3; a possible D gene is TRBD2 (6 bases). This CDR3 spans 16 amino acids. Germline lookup yields CDR1 SQVTM and CDR2 ANQGSEA. The V end was cut by 7 bases, the J end by 0 bases, with 20 bases between. CDR3 in amino acids: CSAKSDWRGSTDTQYF. Here the CDR3 DNA reads TGCAGCGCCAAGTCAGACTGGCGGGGAAGCACAGATACGCAGTATTTT.

The chain employs TRBV25-1 and TRBJ2-1; 8 bases fit TRBD2. Germline trimming cut 1 base from V and 0 bases from J; bases unmatched to any gene: 2. Germline V gene lookup returns CDR1 MGHDK and CDR2 SYGVNS. The CDR3 is 16 residues long. The chain's CDR3 is CASSELGTSSYNEQFF. CDR3 in DNA: TGTGCCAGCAGTGAATTAGGGACTAGCTCCTACAATGAGCAGTTCTTC.

The rearrangement uses TRBV6-6 and TRBJ1-1; the D is unclear. The CDR3 contains 13 residues. V was trimmed by 4 bases and J by 5 bases, leaving 11 bases between them. Germline CDR1 MNHNY, CDR2 SVGAGI (reference sequence). The CDR3 reads CASSLVLGTEAFF. The CDR3, as DNA: TGTGCCAGCAGTTTAGTCCTAGGGACTGAAGCTTTCTTT.

The chain recombines TRBV18 with TRBJ2-7; 8 bases line up with TRBD2. After removal of 2 bases from V and 9 bases from J, the junction contained 9 bases not matched to a gene. The CDR3 contains 14 residues. Germline V CDR1 and CDR2: KGHSH, LQKENI. Here the CDR3 reads CASSPDITSGLQYF. The CDR3 nucleotides are TGTGCCAGCTCACCAGACATAACTAGCGGACTGCAGTACTTC.

The V and J genes are TRBV4-2 and TRBJ2-1; D is uncertain. The CDR3 consists of 16 residues. The ends were cut back, 0 bases at V and 4 bases at J, with 13 bases in the middle. The germline CDR1 and CDR2 sequences are LGHNA and YNFKEQ. The chain's CDR3 is CASSQEADGPYNEQFF. For the CDR3, the DNA is TGTGCCAGCAGCCAAGAGGCCGACGGGCCTTACAATGAGCAGTTCTTC.

CDR3 loop: CASSSATGWTGYGYTF. In DNA form, the CDR3 reads TGTGCCAGCAGCTCAGCCACAGGGTGGACGGGCTATGGCTACACCTTC. The chain recombines TRBV7-2 with TRBJ1-2; a weak D match, TRBD1 (6 bases). This CDR3 comprises 16 residues. Germline CDR1 and CDR2: SGHTA and FQGNSA. V lost 4 bases and J lost 4, with 19 bases in between.

On this clone itself: Other DNA sequences in the same sample also yield this CDR3. The rearrangement joins TRBV7-3 to TRBJ2-1; D assignment may be TRBD1 or TRBD2 (5 bases each). The CDR3 sequence is 15 residues long. Trimming removed 5 bases from V and 0 bases from J, with 11 bases in between. Germline assignment: CDR1 SGHTA and CDR2 FQGTGA. The CDR3 DNA follows: TGTGCCAGCAGCCGGGACCGCGGCTCCTACAATGAGCAGTTCTTC. It specifies CASSRDRGSYNEQFF.

A word on this clone: Being one base from a much bigger clone, this may be a read error. The CDR3 reads CASSWGLADSNEQFF. The CDR3 nucleotides are TGCGCCAGCAGCTGGGGACTAGCGGACTCCAATGAGCAGTTCTTC. V is TRBV5-1 and J is TRBJ2-1; 11 nucleotides align to TRBD2. V lost 3 bases to trimming and J lost 6 bases; unmatched junction nucleotides: 5. Germline loops: CDR1 SGHRS, CDR2 YFSETQ. CDR3 length: 15 amino acids.